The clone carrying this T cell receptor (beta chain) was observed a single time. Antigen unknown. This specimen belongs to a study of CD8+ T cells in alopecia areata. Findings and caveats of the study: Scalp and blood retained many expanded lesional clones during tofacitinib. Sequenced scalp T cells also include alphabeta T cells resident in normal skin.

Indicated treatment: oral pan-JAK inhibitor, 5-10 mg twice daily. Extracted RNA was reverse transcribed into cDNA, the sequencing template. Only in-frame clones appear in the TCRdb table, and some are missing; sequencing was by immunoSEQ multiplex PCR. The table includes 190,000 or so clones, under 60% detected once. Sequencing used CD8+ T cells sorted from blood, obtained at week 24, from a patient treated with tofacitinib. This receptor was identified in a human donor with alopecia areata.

The CDR3 is CASRDSLYYEQYF. The CDR3 DNA sequence: TGTGCCAGCAGGGACAGCCTGTATTACGAGCAGTACTTC. The genes are TRBV7-9 and TRBJ2-7, with D possibly TRBD1 on 6 matching bases. V lost 6 bases to trimming and J lost 4 bases, with 13 bases between them. In germline, CDR1 is SEHNR, CDR2 FQNEAQ (reference sequence). CDR3 length equals 13 residues.